The subject of this entry is one T cell receptor beta chain. Its specificity is not known. The V gene's germline CDR1 is MNHGY and CDR2 SAAAGT. The CDR3 is 13 amino acids. The ends were cut back, 7 bases at V and 2 bases at J, with 8 bases in the middle. These data belong to a study of T cell repertoires in cytomegalovirus infection. Overall study context: Well-studied HLA-B-restricted epitopes and recently identified HLA-C-restricted epitopes of CMV were both used in the study. Study-level points and caveats: There were HLA-C-restricted CMV-specific TCR beta clonotypes dominating the ex vivo response.

TCRdb processed the reads anew with MiXCR; each CDR3 protein has one entry. Of about 770,000 distinct CDR3 sequences listed, 25% to 35% were seen once; the top ten hold 10% to 15%. The chain is built from TRBV6-8 and TRBJ2-2; unclear D gene. The sample in question was cultured CD8+ T cells from PBMCs, obtained from culture after CMV antigen stimulation. The sequence was obtained from a human donor in good health (CMV status not recorded). Some clones in this sample may be carry-over from other donors' samples. CDR3 sequence: CASTFSNTGELFF. CDR3 in DNA: TGTGCCAGCACCTTTTCCAACACCGGGGAGCTGTTTTTT.